The 18 T cell receptor beta chains below were found in one sample sequenced in a study of CD8+ T cells in alopecia areata listed by TCRdb under 2018. Preparation of the library involved the immunoSEQ multiplex PCR assay. RNA was extracted from all samples and reverse transcribed into cDNA, which served as template for TCR sequencing. TCRdb took this table from immuneACCESS and kept in-frame rearrangements with V and J called. Such tables lack part of the clones; where checked against another copy, unresolved V genes explain under half of the gap, and the rest is unexplained. This sample gives approximately 160,000 clones in total; less than 70% of them show up just once. The top ten clones comprise approximately 15% of the sample. This specimen's time point label, per the study, means: 24 weeks on oral tofacitinib. Reading the label with the study, this specimen's treatment or condition is: oral pan-JAK inhibitor, 5-10 mg twice daily.

Source: CD4+ T cells sorted from blood, taken at week 24, from a patient treated with tofacitinib. These receptors were obtained from a human donor with alopecia areata.

The sample holds a few counts of this clone. Other DNA sequences in the same sample also yield this CDR3. The chain uses TRBV29-1 and TRBJ2-5, with a weak D call TRBD1 (6 bases). Trimming left V 5 bases short and J 5 bases short, with 12 bases between. In germline, CDR1 is SQVTM, CDR2 ANQGSEA. The CDR3 has 12 amino acids. The DNA of the CDR3 is TGCAGCGTTCGAACAGGGCGGGAGACCCAGTACTTC. Residues: CSVRTGRETQYF. Variable domain in full (rest from reference TRBV29-1 and TRBJ2-5): SAVISQKPSRDICQRGTSLTIQCQVDSQVTMMFWYRQQPGQSLTLIATANQGSEATYESGFVIDKFPISRPNLTFSTLTVSNMSPEDSSIYLCSVRTGRETQYFGPGTRLLVL.

The rearrangement links TRBV19 to TRBJ2-4; possibly TRBD1 for D (5 bases). Germline V CDR1 and CDR2: LNHDA, SQIVND (reference sequence). CDR3 length: 13 residues. V gave up 10 bases and J gave up 7 bases, with 17 bases separating them. CDR3 region: CATRHQGENIQYF. In nucleotides, the CDR3 is TGTGCCACTCGACACCAGGGTGAGAACATTCAGTACTTC.

The V and J genes are TRBV29-1 and TRBJ2-5, with D uncertain. V lost 4 bases, J lost 5 bases, and 11 bases lay in between. Looked up from germline, CDR1 is SQVTM and CDR2 is ANQGSEA. The CDR3 is made up of 12 amino acids. The CDR3 is CSVVEVGETQYF. The DNA of the CDR3 is TGCAGCGTTGTTGAGGTCGGGGAGACCCAGTACTTC. The full variable domain, with the rest looked up from reference TRBV29-1 and TRBJ2-5, is SAVISQKPSRDICQRGTSLTIQCQVDSQVTMMFWYRQQPGQSLTLIATANQGSEATYESGFVIDKFPISRPNLTFSTLTVSNMSPEDSSIYLCSVVEVGETQYFGPGTRLLVL.

Only one count was recorded for this clone. The V call is TRBV25-1, the J call TRBJ2-5, with 9 bases matching TRBD1. The CDR3 runs to 13 residues. The germline gives CDR1 MGHDK, CDR2 SYGVNS. J was trimmed by 7 bases and V by 7 bases; bases with no gene match: 7. This CDR3 is CASNPGQGGTQYF. The CDR3 DNA reads as TGTGCCAGCAACCCGGGACAGGGCGGGACCCAGTACTTC.

The V and J genes are TRBV4-1 and TRBJ1-5, with TRBD1 identical over 7 bases. CDR3 length equals 15 residues. Germline trimming cut 1 base from V and 4 bases from J; bases unmatched to any gene: 4. Germline assignment: CDR1 MGHRA and CDR2 YSYEKL. DNA for the CDR3: TGCGCCAGCAGCCAAGGCAGGGGGTCAAATCAGCCCCAGCATTTT. Its protein is CASSQGRGSNQPQHF.

The gene calls are TRBV5-1 and TRBJ1-2; possibly TRBD1 for D (6 bases). The CDR3 contains 18 residues. Germline V gene lookup returns CDR1 SGHRS and CDR2 YFSETQ. The germline V and J ends were trimmed by 5 bases and 3 bases, with 26 bases remaining between them. CDR3 loop: CASRPLGGRFKSHYGYTF. As DNA, the CDR3 is TGCGCCAGCAGACCACTCGGGGGCCGGTTTAAGTCTCACTATGGCTACACCTTC.

This clone was observed a few times. The chain uses TRBV9 and TRBJ1-2; TRBD1 might be the D (6 bases). Trimming took 1 base from V and 9 from J, leaving 7 bases between them. The CDR3 has 11 amino acids. Germline CDR1 is SGDLS and CDR2 is YYNGEE. The DNA of the CDR3 is TGTGCCAGCAGCGTAACAGGGCGCTACACCTTC. Its translation: CASSVTGRYTF.

The V call is TRBV19, the J call TRBJ1-2; D might be TRBD1 (5 bases). Deletions cut 10 bases from V and 2 bases from J, with 14 bases between. Germline values: CDR1 LNHDA, CDR2 SQIVND (reference sequence). This CDR3 has 13 amino acids. This CDR3 is CAILDRNNYGYTF. In DNA, the CDR3 is TGTGCCATACTAGACAGAAACAACTATGGCTACACCTTC. Full variable domain (rest looked up from reference TRBV19 and TRBJ1-2): DGGITQSPKYLFRKEGQNVTLSCEQNLNHDAMYWYRQDPGQGLRLIYYSQIVNDFQKGDIAEGYSVSREKKESFPLTVTSAQKNPTAFYLCAILDRNNYGYTFGSGTRLTVV.

In this sample, this clone turned up a few times. The CDR3 nucleotides are TGCGCCAGCAGCTCAGACAGGTCCTCCTACGAGCAGTACTTC. This encodes CASSSDRSSYEQYF. The chain is built from TRBV5-1 and TRBJ2-7; a possible D gene is TRBD1 (6 bases). This CDR3 is built from 14 residues. The germline V gene has CDR1 SGHRS and CDR2 YFSETQ. With 3 bases removed from V and 0 bases from J, the gap between germline ends came to 10 bases.

The V call is TRBV5-1, the J call TRBJ2-1; 10 nucleotides line up with TRBD2. Germline CDR1 and CDR2: SGHRS and YFSETQ. This CDR3 has 15 amino acids. J lost 5 bases, V lost 2 bases, and 4 bases had no gene match. CDR3: CASSFSGGTNNEQFF. CDR3 sequence (DNA): TGCGCCAGCAGCTTTAGCGGGGGGACCAACAATGAGCAGTTCTTC. Filled out from reference TRBV5-1 and TRBJ2-1, the complete variable domain reads KAGVTQTPRYLIKTRGQQVTLSCSPISGHRSVSWYQQTPGQGLQFLFEYFSETQRNKGNFPGRFSGRQFSNSRSEMNVSTLELGDSALYLCASSFSGGTNNEQFFGPGTRLTVL.

The chain recombines TRBV19 with TRBJ2-3, with D unresolved. The CDR3 has 12 amino acids. V was trimmed by 5 bases and J by 6 bases, leaving 9 bases between them. The germline CDR1 and CDR2 sequences are LNHDA and SQIVND (reference sequence). CDR3: CASSPRLDTQYF. The DNA of the CDR3 is TGTGCCAGTAGTCCCCGTCTGGATACGCAGTATTTT.

V is TRBV25-1 and J is TRBJ2-3, with unresolved D. Germline lookup yields CDR1 MGHDK and CDR2 SYGVNS. Trimming removed 3 bases from V and 2 bases from J, with 15 bases in between. The CDR3 totals 16 residues. The CDR3 sequence: CASSDKAAVPTDTQYF. The CDR3, as DNA: TGTGCCAGCAGTGACAAGGCTGCCGTCCCCACAGATACGCAGTATTTT.

This clone has a single count. V usage is TRBV23-1 and J usage is TRBJ2-5; D remains unclear. TRBV23-1 falls under the ORF class, with uncertain function. This CDR3 contains 10 residues. Here the CDR3 reads CTHKKETQYF. The CDR3 nucleotides are TGCACCCACAAAAAGGAGACCCAGTACTTC.

This sequence joins TRBV6-5 and TRBJ1-5; 11 nucleotides align to TRBD1. Unmatched junction bases numbered 3, after V lost 6 bases and J lost 2 bases. CDR3 length equals 15 residues. Germline CDR1 and CDR2: MNHEY and SVGAGI. The CDR3 loop reads CASSPGQGGNQPQHF. The CDR3, as DNA: TGTGCCAGCAGCCCGGGACAGGGGGGCAATCAGCCCCAGCATTTT.

Note on this clone: Other DNA sequences in this sample translate to the same CDR3. The chain employs TRBV29-1 and TRBJ1-1; no reliable D call. This CDR3 has 13 residues. V was clipped by 4 bases and J by 1 base, with 10 bases between them. Germline V gives CDR1 SQVTM, CDR2 ANQGSEA. The CDR3 coding sequence is TGCAGCGTTGCCGGGAGGGCGAACACTGAAGCTTTCTTT. This gives the protein CSVAGRANTEAFF.

This chain links TRBV18 with TRBJ1-1, with 7 bases identical to TRBD1. The V gene end was trimmed by 10 bases and the J gene end by 0 bases; junction bases not matched to a gene: 5. This CDR3 spans 13 amino acids. CDR1 and CDR2 from the germline V gene are KGHSH and LQKENI. The CDR3: CANRDSMNTEAFF. In nucleotides, the CDR3 is TGTGCCAACAGGGACAGCATGAACACTGAAGCTTTCTTT.

The V call is TRBV29-1, the J call TRBJ1-2; the match to TRBD1 covers 9 bases. This CDR3 is 12 amino acids long. The J segment lost 2 bases and the V segment lost 6 bases, leaving 1 base of the junction unmatched. CDR1 is SQVTM and CDR2 is ANQGSEA in the germline V gene. The CDR3 DNA reads as TGCAGCGTGGGACAGGGAAACTATGGCTACACCTTC. This encodes CSVGQGNYGYTF. The whole variable domain, filled in from reference TRBV29-1 and TRBJ1-2, reads SAVISQKPSRDICQRGTSLTIQCQVDSQVTMMFWYRQQPGQSLTLIATANQGSEATYESGFVIDKFPISRPNLTFSTLTVSNMSPEDSSIYLCSVGQGNYGYTFGSGTRLTVV.

The chain employs TRBV6-5 and TRBJ2-7; D gene uncertain. CDR3 length: 12 residues. The V and J ends lost 4 bases and 5 bases respectively, with 9 bases between them. Germline values: CDR1 MNHEY, CDR2 SVGAGI. In DNA form, the CDR3 reads TGTGCCAGCAGTTCTCGGTCACACGAGCAGTACTTC. Translation gives CASSSRSHEQYF.